A selection of T cell receptor beta chains follows, all from one sample in a study of vaccination and CD4 T cells after COVID-19. From the PCR reads, TCRdb called clonotypes with MiXCR, one entry per CDR3 protein. This table has about 20,000 distinct CDR3 sequences, 35% to 40% appearing once. Their target antigens are unknown. The sequencing used CD4+ T cells from blood, cultured in vitro, collected before SARS-CoV-2 vaccination. These receptors originate from a human donor who received a COVID-19 vaccine. Both conserved end residues are part of each CDR3. The D gene is left open where the match is weak. The listing skips clone size in some rows; elsewhere it reads once, few, many or a size class.

j_call v_call d_call clone_size cdr3_aa cdr3_nt
TRBJ2-3 TRBV11-3 - - CASSFYAGNTDTQYF TGTGCCAGCAGCTTCTATGCGGGCAACACAGATACGCAGTATTTT
TRBJ1-3 TRBV19 - - CASSHTRESGNTIYF TGTGCCAGTAGTCATACCCGGGAATCTGGAAACACCATATATTTT
TRBJ2-3 TRBV6-1 TRBD2 - CASSELAGGNTDTQYF TGTGCCAGCAGTGAGTTAGCGGGGGGGAACACAGATACGCAGTATTTT
TRBJ1-5 TRBV6-1 - few CASRTGRGSGNQPQHF TGTGCCAGCAGAACAGGGCGAGGGTCGGGCAATCAGCCCCAGCATTTT
TRBJ1-6 TRBV30 TRBD1 few CAWSLRGVDYSPLHF TGTGCCTGGAGTCTCAGGGGGGTAGACTACTCACCCCTCCACTTT
TRBJ1-6 TRBV10-2 - few CASSDGHLNSPLHF TGCGCCAGCAGTGACGGACACCTTAATTCACCCCTCCACTTT
TRBJ1-6 TRBV5-1 - - CASSLVFREGDSPLHF TGCGCCAGCAGCTTGGTATTTCGGGAGGGAGATTCACCCCTCCACTTT
TRBJ2-2 TRBV6-1 TRBD2 - CASRKERGLTGELFF TGTGCCAGCCGAAAGGAGCGGGGACTCACCGGGGAGCTGTTTTTT
TRBJ1-5 TRBV12-3/TRBV12-4 - - CASSLPQGGSNRPQHF TGTGCCAGCAGTTTACCCCAGGGAGGGAGCAATCGGCCCCAGCATTTT
TRBJ2-5 TRBV2 - - CASLGRGDWETQYF TGTGCCAGCTTAGGAAGGGGCGACTGGGAGACCCAGTACTTC
TRBJ2-7 TRBV7-9 - - CASSPGRSSYEQYF TGCGCCAGCAGCCCTGGGAGGTCCTCCTACGAGCAGTACTTC
TRBJ1-6 TRBV6-1 - few CASSTTGSPLHF TGTGCCAGCAGTACTACGGGCTCACCCCTCCACTTT
TRBJ1-2 TRBV6-1 TRBD1 - CASSEAHGQGNYGYTF TGTGCCAGCAGTGAAGCCCACGGACAGGGGAACTATGGCTACACCTTC
TRBJ2-5 TRBV11-3 - - CASSGQVQETQYF TGTGCCAGCAGCGGGCAGGTCCAAGAGACCCAGTACTTC
TRBJ2-2 TRBV5-1 TRBD1 - CASSRVGQGATGELFF TGCGCCAGCAGCCGCGTAGGTCAGGGGGCCACCGGGGAGCTGTTTTTT
TRBJ2-1 TRBV6-1 - - CASSPQVQVQFF TGTGCCAGCAGCCCCCAGGTCCAAGTGCAGTTCTTC
TRBJ2-2 TRBV20-1 - few CSAKSRQALNTGELFF TGCAGTGCTAAGTCAAGGCAGGCCTTGAACACCGGGGAGCTGTTTTTT
TRBJ2-2 TRBV24-1 TRBD1 - CATTGGPPANTGELFF TGTGCCACCACAGGGGGACCTCCTGCGAACACCGGGGAGCTGTTTTTT
TRBJ2-5 TRBV20-1 TRBD2 - CSASPGLAGSQETQYF TGCAGTGCGAGTCCGGGACTAGCGGGGTCCCAAGAGACCCAGTACTTC
TRBJ1-2 TRBV20-1 TRBD1 few CSAIPGQGNYGYTF TGCAGTGCTATTCCGGGACAGGGGAACTATGGCTACACCTTC
TRBJ1-6 TRBV3-1 - - CASSQGVGGNSPLHF TGTGCCAGCAGCCAAGGCGTGGGGGGCAATTCACCCCTCCACTTT
TRBJ1-2 TRBV5-1 TRBD1 few CASSLGGTGSGYTF TGCGCCAGCAGCTTGGGTGGGACAGGCTCTGGCTACACCTTC
TRBJ2-3 TRBV5-4 TRBD1 few CASSPKRTGDTDTQYF TGTGCCAGCAGCCCTAAACGGACAGGGGACACAGATACGCAGTATTTT
TRBJ2-1 TRBV5-1 TRBD1 - CASSPGTGGTNEQFF TGCGCCAGCAGCCCGGGGACAGGGGGGACGAATGAGCAGTTCTTC
TRBJ2-3 TRBV18 - - CASSQNPGSTDTQYF TGTGCCAGCTCACAAAACCCGGGGAGCACAGATACGCAGTATTTT
TRBJ1-1 TRBV12-3/TRBV12-4 TRBD1 - CASSRQGLVRMNTEAFF TGTGCCAGCAGTCGACAGGGGCTTGTACGTATGAACACTGAAGCTTTCTTT